Listed below are T cell receptor beta chains from one sample, sequenced in a study of human T cells and chemical hapten exposure. TCRdb passed the RACE reads through MiXCR, listing each CDR3 protein once. Of approximately 60,000 distinct CDR3 sequences in the sample, around 10% were seen once. The sequencing used whole blood, collected in connection with sensitization to the hapten diphenylcyclopropenone (DPC). The source of these receptors is a woman in her forties with alopecia areata. Some clones in this sample may be carry-over from other donors' samples. Both conserved end residues are part of each CDR3. A D gene is named only where the DNA matches it firmly. Some rows have no size entry. The others give once, few or many, or a class for an expanded clone.

j_call,v_call,clone_size,d_call,cdr3_nt,cdr3_aa
TRBJ1-6,TRBV3-1,many,TRBD1,TGTGCCAGCAGCCCCATGGACAGGGGCCGCTCACCCCTCCACTTT,CASSPMDRGRSPLHF
TRBJ1-1,TRBV18,many,.,TGTGCCAGCTCACCCCCTTTCGGGGGACGGAACACTGAAGCTTTCTTT,CASSPPFGGRNTEAFF
TRBJ1-4,TRBV15,many,.,TGTGCCACCAGCAGAGCCGCCGAAGGAGAAAAACTGTTTTTT,CATSRAAEGEKLFF
TRBJ2-7,TRBV28,.,.,TGTGCCAGCAGTTTTATGAGCTCCTACGAGCAGTACTTC,CASSFMSSYEQYF
TRBJ2-5,TRBV2,.,.,TGTGCCAGCAGGGGCCATCAAGAGACCCAGTACTTC,CASRGHQETQYF
TRBJ2-7,TRBV6-2/TRBV6-3,.,.,TGTGCCAGCAGTTCCCCGACATCCACCTACGAGCAGTACTTC,CASSSPTSTYEQYF
TRBJ2-3,TRBV6-6,.,.,TGTGCCAGCACTCCAAGCGGTACAGATACGCAGTATTTT,CASTPSGTDTQYF
TRBJ2-7,TRBV3-1,few,TRBD2,TGTGCCAGCAGCTACGGGACTAGCGGCTACGAGCAGTACTTC,CASSYGTSGYEQYF
TRBJ1-1,TRBV18,.,.,TGTGCCAGCTCACCAGCCGGGAACACTGAAGCTTTCTTT,CASSPAGNTEAFF
TRBJ1-5,TRBV19,.,.,TGTGCCAGTCTTGCCCGGACAAATAGCAATCAGCCCCAGCATTTT,CASLARTNSNQPQHF
TRBJ2-7,TRBV6-5,many,TRBD1,TGTGCCAGCAGTTTAACAGGGGGAAGCTCCTACGAGCAGTACTTC,CASSLTGGSSYEQYF
TRBJ2-7,TRBV4-2,few,TRBD2,TGTGCCAGCAGCCGGGGACTAGCAAACGAGCAGTACTTC,CASSRGLANEQYF
TRBJ1-5,TRBV7-9,.,.,TGTGCCAGCAGCTTAGTTATCGGGGGCGGAAATAGCAATCAGCCCCAGCATTTT,CASSLVIGGGNSNQPQHF
TRBJ1-1,TRBV19,many,.,TGTGCCAGTAGTACCACCGGGACACTGAACACTGAAGCTTTCTTT,CASSTTGTLNTEAFF
TRBJ2-5,TRBV5-1,.,TRBD2,TGCGCCAGCAGCGGGAGCGGGAGGAGGGATGAGACCCAGTACTTC,CASSGSGRRDETQYF
TRBJ2-4,TRBV2,many,TRBD1,TGTGCCAGCAGTGAAGAGGGGGCGGTTGGAAACATTCAGTACTTC,CASSEEGAVGNIQYF
TRBJ2-7,TRBV7-6,many,.,TGTGCCAGCAGCTTAGCTGGCGGGACCCTCTCCTACGAGCAGTACTTC,CASSLAGGTLSYEQYF
TRBJ1-4,TRBV7-6,many,.,TGTGCCAGCAGACGGGACTCCCGGGTCGAAAAACTGTTTTTT,CASRRDSRVEKLFF
TRBJ1-1,TRBV29-1,.,.,TGCAGCGTTGCGGGTTCGGGGATCGGAGCTTTCTTT,CSVAGSGIGAFF
TRBJ2-3,TRBV10-3,.,TRBD1,TGTGCCATCAGGGCTGGAGTAGGGGGCCCAGATACGCAGTATTTT,CAIRAGVGGPDTQYF
TRBJ2-5,TRBV11-2,many,.,TGTGCCAGCAGCTATCTGGGGGATAGGCAAGAGACCCAGTACTTC,CASSYLGDRQETQYF
TRBJ1-1,TRBV5-6,.,.,TGTGCCAGCAGCTTCCGGGACGCCGGAGACCCTGAAGCTTTCTTT,CASSFRDAGDPEAFF
TRBJ2-2,TRBV18,.,TRBD1,TGTGCCAGCTCACCAATGCGGACAGGAAACACCGGGGAGCTGTTTTTT,CASSPMRTGNTGELFF
TRBJ2-3,TRBV3-1,few,TRBD2,TGTGCCAGCAGCCACCAGCGGGGAGGTGGAGATACGCAGTATTTT,CASSHQRGGGDTQYF
TRBJ2-1,TRBV9,few,.,TGTGCCAGCAGCGTAGCTGGTTATCTGAGTGAGCAGTTCTTC,CASSVAGYLSEQFF
TRBJ2-7,TRBV21-1,.,.,TGTGCCAGCAGCAAAGAAGAGGGAGGCCTCGAGCAGTACTTC,CASSKEEGGLEQYF
TRBJ2-7,TRBV20-1,many,TRBD2,TGCAGTGCTAGGGCTCCCGGGACTACCTCCTACGAGCAGTACTTC,CSARAPGTTSYEQYF
TRBJ2-2,TRBV20-1,.,TRBD1,TGCAGTGCTGGGACAGGGGGCACCGGGGAGCTGTTTTTT,CSAGTGGTGELFF
TRBJ2-1,TRBV7-2,.,TRBD2,TGTGCCAGCAACTTGGGACTAGCAGGGTGGAATGAGCAGTTCTTC,CASNLGLAGWNEQFF
TRBJ2-7,TRBV30,.,.,TGTGCCTGGAGTGTAGGCAGGGGGGCTCTCGAGCAGTACTTC,CAWSVGRGALEQYF
TRBJ2-3,TRBV10-3,many,.,TGTGCCATCAGTGTCAGACCGGGGGACAGAGAAAACACAGATACGCAGTATTTT,CAISVRPGDRENTDTQYF
TRBJ2-4,TRBV11-2,.,.,TGTGCCAGCAGCCTCACGCTCCGAGAAAACATTCAGTACTTC,CASSLTLRENIQYF
TRBJ2-1,TRBV29-1,many,.,TGCAGCGTTGGTGTGGACTCCTACAATGAGCAGTTCTTC,CSVGVDSYNEQFF
TRBJ2-5,TRBV12-3/TRBV12-4,few,.,TGTGCCAGCAGCCCGGCGGGGCGGGAAGAGACCCAGTACTTC,CASSPAGREETQYF
TRBJ2-2,TRBV29-1,few,.,TGCAGCGTTGGAATAAGTCCCGGGGAGCTGTTTTTT,CSVGISPGELFF
TRBJ1-1,TRBV9,.,.,TGTGCCAGCAAGGAGTTAAGGGACACTGAAGCTTTCTTT,CASKELRDTEAFF
TRBJ2-1,TRBV28,.,TRBD2,TGTGCCAGCAGTCCCGACGCGGGAGGGCGGAATGAGCAGTTCTTC,CASSPDAGGRNEQFF
TRBJ2-3,TRBV3-1,.,.,TGTGCCAGCAGCCCGTTCGCGACAAGCACAGATACGCAGTATTTT,CASSPFATSTDTQYF
TRBJ2-5,TRBV11-3,.,TRBD1,TGTGCCAGCAGCTCGGGACAGGGGTTGGAAGAGACCCAGTACTTC,CASSSGQGLEETQYF
TRBJ2-1,TRBV12-3/TRBV12-4,.,.,TGTGCCAGCACCCAAAACGGGGGCTCCTACAATGAGCAGTTCTTC,CASTQNGGSYNEQFF
TRBJ2-7,TRBV14,many,TRBD2,TGTGCCAGCAGCCAACCCGAGGGAGGGATCTACGAGCAGTACTTC,CASSQPEGGIYEQYF
TRBJ2-1,TRBV29-1,few,.,TGCAGCGGTACCGGGACTGTCTACAATGAGCAGTTCTTC,CSGTGTVYNEQFF
TRBJ2-1,TRBV7-6,.,TRBD1,TGTGCCAGCAGCTCCCAACCACAGGGGGCGTCCAATGAGCAGTTCTTC,CASSSQPQGASNEQFF
TRBJ2-1,TRBV11-3,many,.,TGTGCCAGCAGCTTGGGTATGACCTACAATGAGCAGTTCTTC,CASSLGMTYNEQFF
TRBJ2-2,TRBV4-3,.,.,TGCGCCAGCAGCCAAGAACGATGGGCCCTTCCCGGGGAGCTGTTTTTT,CASSQERWALPGELFF
TRBJ2-7,TRBV5-4,many,.,TGTGCCAGCAGCTTCCAGGGGGGGATCTACGAGCAGTACTTC,CASSFQGGIYEQYF